The clone carrying this TCR beta chain was picked up one time. With random hexamers, roughly 0.45 to 1 ug RNA was reverse transcribed. The authors amplified TCR beta CDR3 across 54 Vbeta and 13 Jbeta using immunoSEQ multiplex PCR. Using its own MiXCR run on the immunoSEQ multiplex PCR reads, TCRdb lists one record per CDR3 protein. The sample lists about 400,000 distinct CDR3 sequences, 85% seen once, with around 0.12% in the top ten. These data belong to a study of CD8 T cells in Susac syndrome. The origin of this receptor is a human donor with multiple sclerosis. The specimen was CD8+ T cells from PBMCs.

The CDR3 region is CASSLLVTEAFF. The CDR3 DNA follows: TGTGCCAGCAGTTTATTGGTCACTGAAGCTTTCTTT. V and J are TRBV12-3 or TRBV12-4 and TRBJ1-1; no definite D call. The CDR3 covers 12 residues. Trimming cost V 2 bases and J 4 bases, with 5 bases left between them.